The next 26 T cell receptor beta chains were all read from a single sample in a study of identifying expanded T cells in peripheral blood. The method was immunoSEQ multiplex PCR; TCRdb's version includes in-frame clones alone and lacks a portion of them. The sample records around 78,000 clones, roughly 81% being singletons. Sample: blood. These receptors were taken from a person aged 18 to 70 in good health.

This clone has more than one count but fewer than ten. The chain joins TRBV30 to TRBJ2-1; maybe TRBD2 (6 bases). CDR3 length: 13 amino acids. Trimming shortened V by 8 bases and J by 6 bases, and 17 bases separated the two germline ends. The germline V gene encodes CDR1 GTSNPN and CDR2 SVGIG (reference sequence). CDR3 coding DNA: TGTGCCGCGGAGGGGAGTGAGTCCAATGAGCAGTTCTTC. Encoded protein: CAAEGSESNEQFF.

V gene TRBV4-1 combines with J gene TRBJ2-1; 11 bases line up with TRBD1. J lost 6 bases, V lost 0 bases, and 4 bases had no gene match. The CDR3 runs to 16 residues. Germline CDR1 MGHRA, CDR2 YSYEKL. CDR3 bases: TGCGCCAGCAGCCAAGACTCCGGGACAGGGGGCAATGAGCAGTTCTTC. This sequence encodes CASSQDSGTGGNEQFF.

Points on this clone: One end of the junction does not line up with germline, which may come from a read error. This chain links TRBV28 with TRBJ1-2; 7 bases are a match to TRBD1. Per germline, CDR1 MDHEN and CDR2 SYDVKM. The CDR3 has 14 residues. The CDR3 region is CASIRPTGTYDYTF. CDR3 coding DNA: TGTGCCAGCATTAGACCGACAGGGACCTATGACTACACCTTC.

As regards this clone: A junction end diverges from the germline sequence, so it may reflect a read error. The genes are TRBV7-7 and TRBJ2-5; no clear D. Per germline, CDR1 SSHAT and CDR2 FNYEAQ (reference sequence). The CDR3 covers 15 residues. The DNA of the CDR3 is TGTGCTAGCAGCTCCTCATCCCAATGGGGAGAGACCCAGTACTTC. This translates into CASSSSSQWGETQYF.

Of note for this clone: This sample also contains other DNA sequences that code for the same CDR3. V usage is TRBV18 and J usage is TRBJ1-1, with D possibly matching TRBD1 (6 bases). The CDR3 runs 16 residues. CDR1 KGHSH and CDR2 LQKENI come from the germline V gene. Trimming took off 2 bases at V and 4 bases at J, with 17 bases between the two ends. For the CDR3, the DNA is TGTGCCAGCTCACCATCGGGGGGCGACGGGGGCACTGAAGCTTTCTTT. It yields the protein CASSPSGGDGGTEAFF.

Here the CDR3 DNA reads TGCGCCAGCTCACCACTGGGCGGTGTCACCGGGGAGCTGTTTTTT. As protein: CASSPLGGVTGELFF. The chain carries TRBV5-1 and TRBJ2-2; no clear D gene. The germline V and J ends were trimmed by 7 bases and 4 bases, with 17 bases remaining between them. The CDR3 totals 15 residues. Germline lookup yields CDR1 SGHRS and CDR2 YFSETQ.

The CDR3 loop reads CASRWTGDFYEQYF. The CDR3 nucleotides read TGTGCCAGCAGGTGGACAGGGGACTTCTACGAGCAGTACTTC. V gene TRBV28 combines with J gene TRBJ2-7; TRBD1 matches 9 bases. V shed 6 bases and J 3 bases; nucleotides not matched to a gene: 6. CDR3 size: 14 residues. Germline CDR1 and CDR2: MDHEN and SYDVKM.

The gene calls are TRBV12-5 and TRBJ2-2, with 7 bases lining up with TRBD2. J gave up 0 bases and V 0 bases, and 22 bases lay outside the gene matches. Germline V gives CDR1 LGHNT, CDR2 FRNRAP. The CDR3 spans 23 residues. CDR3: CASGLVYYASGRLPLSNTGELFF. In DNA, the CDR3 is TGTGCTAGTGGTTTGGTTTACTACGCTAGCGGAAGGCTACCCCTTTCGAACACCGGGGAGCTGTTTTTT. Drawing the rest from reference TRBV12-5 and TRBJ2-2, the complete variable domain is DARVTQTPRHKVTEMGQEVTMRCQPILGHNTVFWYRQTMMQGLELLAYFRNRAPLDDSGMPKDRFSAEMPDATLATLKIQPSEPRDSAVYFCASGLVYYASGRLPLSNTGELFFGEGSRLTVL.

The genes are TRBV11-2 and TRBJ1-3; 8 bases agree with TRBD1. The CDR3 spans 16 residues. Looked up from germline, CDR1 is SGHAT and CDR2 is FQNNGV. V trimming: 4 bases; J trimming: 6 bases; junction bases outside the gene matches: 11. CDR3 in amino acids: CASSSLDGQGVNTIYF. The CDR3 DNA reads TGTGCCAGCAGCTCCCTCGATGGACAGGGAGTAAACACCATATATTTT.

This rearrangement joins TRBV5-8 to TRBJ2-5, with 14 bases lining up with TRBD2. The germline CDR1 and CDR2 sequences are SGHTS and YDEGEE. V was pared by 2 bases and J by 4 bases, with 7 bases of the junction left unmatched. CDR3 length equals 17 residues. CDR3 region: CASSLDLGTSGRETQYF. In nucleotides, the CDR3 is TGTGCCAGCAGCTTAGACCTTGGGACTAGCGGGAGAGAGACCCAGTACTTC.

The V and J genes are TRBV7-2 and TRBJ2-3; no definite D call. The V end was cut by 4 bases, the J end by 2 bases, with 4 bases between. The CDR3 is made up of 12 amino acids. Germline V CDR1 and CDR2: SGHTA, FQGNSA. CDR3 DNA: TGTGCCAGCAGCTATTTCACAGATACGCAGTATTTT. The encoded protein is CASSYFTDTQYF.

The chain has TRBV6-1 and TRBJ2-7; tentatively, D is TRBD1 (6 bases). This CDR3 contains 14 residues. Germline V gene data show CDR1 as MNHNS and CDR2 as SASEGT. Trimming took off 2 bases at V and 6 bases at J, with 14 bases between the two ends. CDR3 residues: CASSEQGLRSEQYF. Written as DNA, the CDR3 is TGTGCCAGCAGTGAACAGGGGTTGAGGAGCGAGCAGTACTTC.

The rearrangement joins TRBV6-6 to TRBJ2-1, with D uncertain. CDR1 is MNHNY and CDR2 is SVGAGI in the germline V gene (reference sequence). The V gene lost 10 bases and the J gene lost 5 bases, with 15 bases spanning the gap. The CDR3 has 13 amino acids. The CDR3: CATARQEHNEQFF. The DNA for the CDR3 is TGTGCCACCGCGCGACAAGAACACAATGAGCAGTTCTTC.

DNA of the CDR3: TGTGCCAGCACCGGACCGGGACTAGCGGGAGGCGTTGAGCAGTTCTTC. It yields the protein CASTGPGLAGGVEQFF. The V and J genes are TRBV11-1 and TRBJ2-1; 15 bases are a match to TRBD2. With 7 bases clipped from V and 9 bases from J, the junction kept 10 bases outside the gene matches. The CDR3 spans 16 residues. Germline V gives CDR1 SGHAT, CDR2 FQDESV (reference sequence).

The chain is built from TRBV30 and TRBJ2-5; D perhaps matches TRBD1 (6 bases). Trimming stripped 4 bases from V and 5 bases from J, with 20 bases between. Per germline, CDR1 GTSNPN and CDR2 SVGIG (reference sequence). The CDR3 totals 15 residues. The CDR3 DNA follows: TGTGCCTGGACCCGGACTGCAGGGGTAGGGGAGACCCAGTACTTC. It translates to CAWTRTAGVGETQYF.

V gene TRBV7-2 combines with J gene TRBJ2-5; D is undetermined. The CDR3 covers 14 residues. Trimming removed 5 bases at V and 5 bases at J, with 15 bases between. Germline CDR1 is SGHTA and CDR2 is FQGNSA. CDR3 region: CASSQQEYGETQYF. CDR3 nucleotide sequence: TGTGCCAGCAGCCAGCAGGAGTATGGGGAGACCCAGTACTTC.

This chain joins TRBV19 and TRBJ2-3; D unclear. The CDR3 totals 14 residues. CDR1 is LNHDA, CDR2 SQIVND, per germline (reference sequence). Between the trimmed V and J ends, which lost 1 base and 4 bases, there was a span of 9 bases. CDR3 protein: CASSIGANSDTQYF. CDR3 DNA: TGTGCCAGTAGTATAGGGGCCAACTCAGATACGCAGTATTTT.

The rearrangement uses TRBV11-2 and TRBJ2-5; D remains unclear. The length of the CDR3 is 14 residues. Germline CDR1 SGHAT, CDR2 FQNNGV. Trimming left V 2 bases short and J 5 bases short, with 12 bases between. CDR3 sequence: CASSLLVVRETQYF. CDR3 bases: TGTGCCAGCAGCTTATTAGTGGTTAGGGAGACCCAGTACTTC.

The chain links TRBV7-2 to TRBJ1-1; D not resolved. CDR1 SGHTA and CDR2 FQGNSA come from the germline V gene. This CDR3 has 14 amino acids. Trimming took off 4 bases at V and 0 bases at J, with 9 bases between the two ends. The CDR3: CASSSDGLNTEAFF. CDR3 coding DNA: TGTGCCAGCAGCTCGGACGGGCTGAACACTGAAGCTTTCTTT.

The chain couples TRBV6-1 to TRBJ1-1; D not resolved. V shed 0 bases and J shed 6 bases, with 11 bases lying between them. Germline V gives CDR1 MNHNS, CDR2 SASEGT. The CDR3 has 14 amino acids. CDR3 region: CASSEARLTAEAFF. CDR3 bases: TGTGCCAGCAGTGAAGCGCGGCTGACGGCTGAAGCTTTCTTT.

V is TRBV28 and J is TRBJ1-1, with 8 bases aligning to TRBD1. The CDR3 consists of 14 residues. With V trimmed by 4 bases and J by 4 bases, 5 bases remained unmatched. The germline CDR1 and CDR2 sequences are MDHEN and SYDVKM. The CDR3 loop reads CASSSGQGPTEAFF. In nucleotides, the CDR3 is TGTGCCAGCAGTTCCGGACAGGGCCCCACTGAAGCTTTCTTT.

V usage is TRBV7-2 and J usage is TRBJ1-3; a possible D gene is TRBD1 (5 bases). Germline V CDR1 and CDR2: SGHTA, FQGNSA. V lost 1 base and J 8 bases, leaving 15 bases between the germline ends. The CDR3 is made up of 15 amino acids. The CDR3 here is CASSLVGGTADTIYF. For the CDR3, the DNA is TGTGCCAGCAGCTTAGTGGGTGGGACCGCTGACACCATATATTTT.

The V gene is TRBV11-2, the J gene TRBJ2-3; D may match TRBD1 or TRBD2 (5 bases each). The CDR3 spans 14 residues. Germline CDR1 SGHAT, CDR2 FQNNGV. V was trimmed by 4 bases and J by 1 base, leaving 9 bases between them. Here the CDR3 DNA reads TGTGCCAGCAGCTGGGGACGCGGCACAGATACGCAGTATTTT. Translated: CASSWGRGTDTQYF.

The V gene is TRBV7-3, the J gene TRBJ1-1, with D unresolved. Germline V gene sequence: CDR1 SGHTA, CDR2 FQGTGA. CDR3 length equals 13 residues. Trimming left V 2 bases short and J 2 bases short, with 6 bases between. This CDR3 is CASSLEGNTEAFF. For the CDR3, the DNA is TGTGCCAGCAGCTTAGAGGGAAACACTGAAGCTTTCTTT.

V is TRBV21-1 and J is TRBJ1-1; the table's D call, TRBD1, has no DNA check behind it. TRBV21-1 is listed as a pseudogene. This CDR3 contains 16 residues. CDR3 residues: CASSKERGGDGTEAFF. In nucleotides, the CDR3 is TGTGCCAGCAGCAAGGAGAGAGGGGGCGATGGGACTGAAGCTTTCTTT.

This chain links TRBV28 with TRBJ1-5, with TRBD1 identical over 8 bases. After removal of 2 bases from V and 0 bases from J, the junction contained 3 bases not matched to a gene. Germline CDR1 and CDR2: MDHEN and SYDVKM. The CDR3 has 16 amino acids. In DNA form, the CDR3 reads TGTGCCAGCAGTTTAATGACAGGGGATAGCAATCAGCCCCAGCATTTT. Translating it yields CASSLMTGDSNQPQHF.